This T cell receptor beta chain was sequenced during a study of neoadjuvant nivolumab and ipilimumab in lung cancer. Notes on the study in general: TCR receptors were sequenced in few samples. Blood richness before therapy tracked richness in tumors resected after neoadjuvant therapy.

Germline lookup yields CDR1 SGHRS and CDR2 YFSETQ. V was shortened by 0 bases and J by 1 base, with 8 bases between the two germline ends. The CDR3 is made up of 14 amino acids. A note on this clone: Its specificity is not known.

Clones were sequenced by immunoSEQ multiplex PCR, and TCRdb holds only the in-frame ones, with some missing. The table has tens of thousands of clones, 82% seen once. The material sequenced was peripheral blood, taken before neoadjuvant nivolumab, alone or with ipilimumab. This clonotype was obtained from an adult with non-small cell lung cancer. V gene TRBV5-1 combines with J gene TRBJ2-7; D uncertain. For the CDR3, the DNA is TGCGCCAGCAGCTTGGCCGGACCATCCTACGAGCAGTACTTC. This gives the protein CASSLAGPSYEQYF.